This TCR beta chain was observed in a study of cytomegalovirus exposure and HLA in healthy donors. Study-wide results and caveats: A later analysis linked a missense variant in DCLRE1C to the trimming of TCR beta V and J genes. CMV serostatus was the sole immune exposure data available.

The PCR contained 60 Vbeta and 13 Jbeta primers. Some clones are missing from TCRdb's copy, which holds only in-frame ones; the method was immunoSEQ multiplex PCR. This sample has about 200,000 clones, with around 78% found just once. This clone was found a few times. The antigen remains unidentified. The CDR3 is made up of 11 amino acids. The V end lost 6 bases, the J end lost 2 bases, and 8 bases lay between the germline ends. The germline gives CDR1 DFQATT, CDR2 SNEGSKA (reference sequence). Although they were nominally healthy when sampled, donors likely had unrecorded immune exposures. The sample was PBMCs. The TCR was taken from a man aged 30 to 45 in good health and CMV-seronegative. This chain connects TRBV20-1 to TRBJ2-7; D might be TRBD1 (6 bases). CDR3 sequence: CSAGDTYEQYF. As DNA, the CDR3 is TGCAGTGCCGGGGACACCTACGAGCAGTACTTC.